The 8 T cell receptor beta chains in this list originate from one sample, sequenced in a study of beta chain features in type 1 diabetes. As every portion of the isolated RNA was reverse transcribed, the sequencing read expressed TCRB transcripts. Sequenced by immunoSEQ multiplex PCR; TCRdb stores in-frame clones only, minus some. Here the sample spans hundreds of thousands of clones, 10% to 15% being singletons. The sequenced material came from naive CD4+ T cells from blood. These receptor sequences come from a man aged 18 to 30 in good health.

The chain has TRBV7-3 and TRBJ2-3; 10 positions agree with TRBD2. Trimming took 4 bases from V and 2 from J; bases not matched to a gene: 3. The CDR3 has 15 residues. From germline, CDR1 is SGHTA and CDR2 FQGTGA. The CDR3: CASSSSGRVTDTQYF. The CDR3 DNA follows: TGTGCCAGCAGCTCAAGCGGGAGGGTCACAGATACGCAGTATTTT.

This clone came up a few times. This sequence joins TRBV6-6 and TRBJ1-1, with TRBD1 as a possible D gene (6 bases). The CDR3 is 14 amino acids. The germline V gene has CDR1 MNHNY and CDR2 SVGAGI (reference sequence). Trimming shortened V by 6 bases and J by 1 base, and 12 bases separated the two germline ends. DNA of the CDR3: TGTGCCAGCAGACCCACAGGGAGGAACACTGAAGCTTTCTTT. Its translation: CASRPTGRNTEAFF.

The V call is TRBV7-8, the J call TRBJ2-1; TRBD2 matches at 10 bases. V was pared by 2 bases and J by 4 bases, with 5 bases of the junction left unmatched. The length of the CDR3 is 16 residues. Germline-derived CDR1 and CDR2 are SGHVS and FQNEAQ. The CDR3 DNA follows: TGTGCCAGCAGCTTATCTTTACTAGCGGGGTACAATGAGCAGTTCTTC. Translating gives CASSLSLLAGYNEQFF.

This clone has only a few counts. The V gene is TRBV9, the J gene TRBJ2-7; TRBD2 agrees at 7 bases. CDR1 is SGDLS, CDR2 YYNGEE, per germline. The length of the CDR3 is 13 residues. Trimming cost V 4 bases and J 9 bases; bases outside gene matches: 10. The CDR3 here is CASSPRASGGQYF. The CDR3 DNA sequence: TGTGCCAGCAGCCCCAGGGCTAGCGGAGGGCAGTACTTC. Complete variable domain (other parts from reference TRBV9 and TRBJ2-7): DSGVTQTPKHLITATGQRVTLRCSPRSGDLSVYWYQQSLDQGLQFLIQYYNGEERAKGNILERFSAQQFPDLHSELNLSSLELGDSALYFCASSPRASGGQYFGPGTRLTVT.

The chain links TRBV9 to TRBJ2-2; 7 positions match TRBD2. This CDR3 comprises 16 residues. V gave up 2 bases and J gave up 3 bases; unmatched junction bases: 7. Looked up from germline, CDR1 is SGDLS and CDR2 is YYNGEE. The CDR3: CASSVSPSGHTGELFF. The CDR3 region has the DNA TGTGCCAGCAGCGTTAGCCCTAGCGGACACACCGGGGAGCTGTTTTTT.

This rearrangement joins TRBV11-3 to TRBJ2-7; 8 bases align to TRBD1. The CDR3 is 13 amino acids. The germline V gene encodes CDR1 SGHNT and CDR2 YENEEA. V lost 4 bases, J lost 6 bases, and 5 bases stayed unmatched. The CDR3 protein is CASSSDRAREQYF. CDR3 sequence (DNA): TGTGCCAGCAGCTCGGACAGGGCCCGCGAGCAGTACTTC.

V and J are TRBV30 and TRBJ1-6; the D gene is possibly TRBD1 (6 bases). The CDR3 has 14 amino acids. V lost 3 bases to trimming and J lost 10 bases, with 16 bases between them. Germline values: CDR1 GTSNPN, CDR2 SVGIG (reference sequence). CDR3 sequence (DNA): TGTGCCTGGAGGTATCCCCCGACAGGATCACCCCTCCACTTT. This encodes CAWRYPPTGSPLHF.

The chain has TRBV7-3 and TRBJ2-5; D might be TRBD1 (6 bases). Germline V gene lookup returns CDR1 SGHTA and CDR2 FQGTGA. CDR3 size: 15 residues. The V and J ends lost 4 bases and 3 bases respectively, with 15 bases between them. CDR3: CASSSMGASKETQYF. DNA for the CDR3: TGTGCCAGCAGCTCCATGGGGGCTTCTAAAGAGACCCAGTACTTC. The full variable domain, with the rest looked up from reference TRBV7-3 and TRBJ2-5, is GAGVSQTPSNKVTEKGKYVELRCDPISGHTALYWYRQSLGQGPEFLIYFQGTGAADDSGLPNDRFFAVRPEGSVSTLKIQRTERGDSAVYLCASSSMGASKETQYFGPGTRLLVL.